The sequence of this TCR beta chain was determined in a study of blood T cell repertoires in COVID-19. Study background: Sites in the United States, Italy and Spain provided acute and convalescent COVID-19 samples. In each case, the material was cDNA or gDNA derived from T cells, B-cell-depleted T cells, or PBMCs.

Original analysis: Estimated nucleated cell counts came from reference gene primer amplification. Produced via immunoSEQ multiplex PCR; TCRdb's table is partial and in-frame only. The V and J calls and clone size were taken over from that table, and D and trimming were inferred from the DNA. Here the sample spans about 160,000 clones, about 89% being singletons. CDR3 size: 13 residues. V was clipped by 6 bases and J by 3 bases, with 9 bases between them. The sequence derives from a man between 60 and 75 years old with acute or convalescent COVID-19. The rearrangement uses TRBV12-3 or TRBV12-4 and TRBJ1-3; D gene unclear. The sample consisted of peripheral blood. Here the CDR3 DNA reads TGTGCCAGCAGACCTTCCGGTGGAAACACCATATATTTT. As protein: CASRPSGGNTIYF.